This T cell receptor (beta chain) was sequenced during a study of beta chain features in type 1 diabetes. Study-level findings and limits: Individuals with type 1 diabetes displayed fewer insertions and more deletions at VDJ junctions.

The CDR3 consists of 12 residues. The V and J ends lost 6 bases and 0 bases respectively, with 9 bases between them. Germline V gene lookup returns CDR1 SQVTM and CDR2 ANQGSEA. On this clone itself: Its antigen remains unidentified.

The isolated RNA, all of it, was reverse transcribed, so expressed TCRB transcripts were what got sequenced. Data came from immunoSEQ multiplex PCR; TCRdb stores just in-frame clones and leaves some out. The repertoire holds 350,000 to 450,000 clones, with more than 13% as singletons. Populations obtained by sorting all exceeded 95% purity. Sequenced: naive CD4+ T cells from blood. The sequence derives from a woman between 18 and 29 years old in good health. The rearrangement links TRBV29-1 to TRBJ2-7; perhaps TRBD2 as D (5 bases). The CDR3 region is CSVSSYSYEQYF. The DNA for the CDR3 is TGCAGCGTCTCTAGCTACTCCTACGAGCAGTACTTC.